This T cell receptor (beta chain) appears in the sequencing data of a study of blood T cell repertoires in COVID-19. Study context: PBMCs, B-cell-depleted T cells, or T cells were the source of the cDNA or gDNA that made up the material.

CDR1 is SQVTM, CDR2 ANQGSEA, per germline. This CDR3 has 14 residues. The V gene end was trimmed by 3 bases and the J gene end by 1 base; junction bases not matched to a gene: 6. Repertoires were generated with immunoSEQ multiplex PCR, while TCRdb's copy carries only in-frame clones and drops some. The sample contains under 25,000 clones, approximately 84% of which appear only once. Sequenced input: peripheral blood. This TCR was recovered from a woman over 75 with acute or convalescent COVID-19. The chain has TRBV29-1 and TRBJ2-7; 7 bases are shared with TRBD2. CDR3 amino acids: CSVEDGRNSYEQYF. CDR3 DNA sequence: TGCAGCGTTGAGGACGGGAGGAATTCCTACGAGCAGTACTTC.